The 31 T cell receptor beta chains given below trace back to one sample, sequenced in a study of blood T cell repertoires in COVID-19. Sequencing used immunoSEQ multiplex PCR; TCRdb keeps in-frame clones, though not all of them. The data show about 64,000 clones, around four fifths seen once. Sequenced material: peripheral blood. The receptors were sampled from a man older than 75 with acute or convalescent COVID-19.

This chain links TRBV30 with TRBJ2-5, with D perhaps matching TRBD1 (5 bases). The CDR3 has 15 residues. The germline V gene encodes CDR1 GTSNPN and CDR2 SVGIG (reference sequence). The ends were cut back, 2 bases at V and 3 bases at J, with 16 bases in the middle. CDR3 in amino acids: CAWSSVGHLKETQYF. The CDR3 DNA reads TGTGCCTGGAGTTCCGTCGGACACCTGAAAGAGACCCAGTACTTC.

The chain couples TRBV5-1 to TRBJ2-2; possibly TRBD1 for D (5 bases). The V end lost 2 bases, the J end lost 6 bases, and 8 bases lay between the germline ends. This CDR3 spans 13 amino acids. Looked up from germline, CDR1 is SGHRS and CDR2 is YFSETQ. DNA for the CDR3: TGCGCCAGCAGCTTCCAGGGTGCCGGGGAGCTGTTTTTT. Its protein product is CASSFQGAGELFF. The entire variable domain, with the rest obtained from reference TRBV5-1 and TRBJ2-2, is as follows: KAGVTQTPRYLIKTRGQQVTLSCSPISGHRSVSWYQQTPGQGLQFLFEYFSETQRNKGNFPGRFSGRQFSNSRSEMNVSTLELGDSALYLCASSFQGAGELFFGEGSRLTVL.

This clone has a handful of counts. This chain joins TRBV10-3 and TRBJ1-4, with 7 bases lining up with TRBD1. Germline loops: CDR1 ENHRY, CDR2 SYGVKD. The CDR3 extends over 16 amino acids. J lost 2 bases, V lost 2 bases, and 5 bases had no gene match. DNA for the CDR3: TGTGCCATCAGTGAGCCCAGACAGGGCACTAATGAAAAACTGTTTTTT. This sequence encodes CAISEPRQGTNEKLFF.

The chain has TRBV19 and TRBJ1-1, with D possibly TRBD1 on 5 matching bases. V lost 3 bases to trimming and J lost 5 bases, with 13 bases between them. The germline CDR1 and CDR2 sequences are LNHDA and SQIVND (reference sequence). CDR3 size: 14 residues. Here the CDR3 DNA reads TGTGCCAGTAGTATCCGGGGGATTGGGACTGAAGCTTTCTTT. It codes for CASSIRGIGTEAFF.

The chain links TRBV7-9 to TRBJ2-5; TRBD2 aligns across 7 bases. Germline V gene data show CDR1 as SEHNR and CDR2 as FQNEAQ (reference sequence). Trimming took 10 bases from V and 3 from J; bases not matched to a gene: 5. The CDR3 sequence is 12 residues long. CDR3 sequence (DNA): TGTGCCATCGGGGGAGGGGAAGAGACCCAGTACTTC. Its translation is CAIGGGEETQYF.

The chain links TRBV19 to TRBJ1-1; a weak D match, TRBD1 (5 bases). CDR1 and CDR2 (germline): LNHDA, SQIVND (reference sequence). The germline V and J ends were trimmed by 7 bases and 1 base, with 25 bases remaining between them. The CDR3 is 18 amino acids. CDR3: CASTSPGQTKFTNTEAFF. In DNA form, the CDR3 reads TGTGCCAGTACAAGTCCAGGGCAGACAAAGTTTACGAACACTGAAGCTTTCTTT.

The chain couples TRBV6-6 to TRBJ1-1; D remains unclear. The germline V gene has CDR1 MNHNY and CDR2 SVGAGI (reference sequence). Trimming took 6 bases from V and 5 from J, leaving 13 bases between them. The CDR3 is made up of 13 amino acids. In DNA form, the CDR3 reads TGTGCCAGCAGCCTCGACGGGAGGACTGAAGCTTTCTTT. It encodes CASSLDGRTEAFF.

The chain has TRBV30 and TRBJ1-4; D gene unclear. Germline V gives CDR1 GTSNPN, CDR2 SVGIG (reference sequence). V dropped 5 bases and J dropped 4 bases, with 5 bases sitting between them. This CDR3 has 11 residues. The CDR3 DNA reads TGTGCCTGGGGCCTTAATGAAAAACTGTTTTTT. Translated: CAWGLNEKLFF.

The chain uses TRBV3-1 (or the pseudogene TRBV3-2) and TRBJ1-1; D is uncertain. Germline assignment: CDR1 LGHDT and CDR2 YNNKEL (reference sequence). The CDR3 is 14 amino acids. V gave up 1 base and J gave up 2 bases, with 8 bases separating them. The CDR3 DNA reads TGTGCCAGCAGCCAAGGGAGTGGTAACACTGAAGCTTTCTTT. This gives the protein CASSQGSGNTEAFF.

This sequence joins TRBV6-5 and TRBJ2-7; weak D call: TRBD2 (5 bases). V was cut by 4 bases and J by 3 bases, with 13 bases left in between. This CDR3 has 14 residues. Germline V CDR1 and CDR2: MNHEY, SVGAGI. The CDR3 region has the DNA TGTGCCAGCAGTTCCCAAATAGGAGGCTACGAGCAGTACTTC. Translating gives CASSSQIGGYEQYF.

This clone was detected once. This chain uses TRBV6-1 with TRBJ2-1, with 11 bases aligning to TRBD2. The CDR3 covers 16 residues. The germline V gene has CDR1 MNHNS and CDR2 SASEGT. The V segment lost 3 bases and the J segment 1 base; nucleotides outside the gene matches: 2. The CDR3 sequence is CASSDRLAGSYNEQFF. The DNA for the CDR3 is TGTGCCAGCAGTGACCGACTAGCGGGGTCCTACAATGAGCAGTTCTTC.

V usage is TRBV5-5 and J usage is TRBJ1-5; 9 bases line up with TRBD1. This CDR3 has 18 residues. V lost 4 bases, J lost 2 bases, and 13 bases stayed unmatched. Germline V gene sequence: CDR1 SGHKS, CDR2 YYEKEE (reference sequence). The CDR3 here is CASSMTRQGGEGNQPQHF. The CDR3 bases are TGTGCCAGCAGCATGACGCGACAGGGGGGAGAGGGCAATCAGCCCCAGCATTTT.

The chain links TRBV11-3 to TRBJ2-1; maybe TRBD2 (6 bases). V was cut by 6 bases and J by 8 bases, with 17 bases left in between. CDR3 length: 14 residues. Germline lookup yields CDR1 SGHNT and CDR2 YENEEA. The CDR3 DNA sequence: TGTGCCAGCAGGCGGGACTCTAATAGGGATGAGCAGTTCTTC. It yields the protein CASRRDSNRDEQFF.

The chain is built from TRBV6-1 and TRBJ2-7, with 10 bases fitting TRBD1. V shed 3 bases, J shed 9 bases, and the junction held 11 bases outside the gene matches. The CDR3 is 15 amino acids. Per germline, CDR1 MNHNS and CDR2 SASEGT. CDR3 nucleotide sequence: TGTGCCAGCAGTGAGTGGACAGGGGGACTGGAAGGGCAGTACTTC. Encoded protein: CASSEWTGGLEGQYF.

This chain links TRBV11-2 with TRBJ2-1, with D perhaps TRBD2 (6 bases). CDR3 length: 16 amino acids. Germline CDR1 SGHAT, CDR2 FQNNGV. Deletions cut 5 bases from V and 8 bases from J, with 22 bases between. This CDR3 is CASSPLLGGIAYEQFF. The CDR3 DNA follows: TGTGCCAGCAGCCCACTATTAGGAGGGATAGCCTATGAGCAGTTCTTC.

The chain combines TRBV5-6 with TRBJ1-6, with TRBD1 identical over 9 bases. Germline CDR1 reads SGHDT; CDR2 reads YYEEEE. With V trimmed by 3 bases and J by 7 bases, 5 bases remained unmatched. The CDR3 has 15 amino acids. DNA of the CDR3: TGTGCCAGCAGCTCCGGGACAGGGAGAAATTCACCCCTCCACTTT. Amino acids: CASSSGTGRNSPLHF. The full variable domain, with the rest looked up from reference TRBV5-6 and TRBJ1-6, is DAGVTQSPTHLIKTRGQQVTLRCSPKSGHDTVSWYQQALGQGPQFIFQYYEEEERQRGNFPDRFSGHQFPNYSSELNVNALLLGDSALYLCASSSGTGRNSPLHFGNGTRLTVT.

The CDR3 region is CASSLSRGSSYEQYF. Written as DNA, the CDR3 is TGTGCCAGCAGTCTGAGTCGGGGGAGCTCCTACGAGCAGTACTTC. The chain is built from TRBV6-4 and TRBJ2-7, with D tentatively TRBD2 (6 bases). Trimming removed 5 bases at V and 0 bases at J, with 14 bases between. Germline V gene sequence: CDR1 MRHNA, CDR2 SNTAGT. This CDR3 spans 15 amino acids.

This rearrangement joins TRBV2 to TRBJ2-2, with TRBD2 matching over 7 bases. The ends lost 0 bases at V and 0 bases at J; junction bases unmatched: 1. The V gene's germline CDR1 is SNHLY and CDR2 FYNNEI. The CDR3 has 16 amino acids. The DNA of the CDR3 is TGTGCCAGCAGTGAAGCTCGGGGGGCGAACACCGGGGAGCTGTTTTTT. This codes for CASSEARGANTGELFF.

This clone showed up many times. This CDR3 is CASSPPGGPETQYF. The CDR3 DNA follows: TGTGCCAGCTCACCCCCGGGGGGCCCGGAGACCCAGTACTTC. V and J are TRBV18 and TRBJ2-5; perhaps TRBD2 as D (7 bases). Germline V gene data show CDR1 as KGHSH and CDR2 as LQKENI. V was pared by 3 bases and J by 5 bases, with 13 bases between. The CDR3 consists of 14 residues.

This clone was seen a handful of times. The V gene is TRBV27, the J gene TRBJ2-7; D may be TRBD1 (7 bases). The V end lost 1 base, the J end lost 3 bases, and 13 bases lay between the germline ends. The CDR3 spans 15 residues. Germline V gene sequence: CDR1 MNHEY, CDR2 SMNVEV (reference sequence). The CDR3 sequence: CASSLLAGGYYEQYF. The CDR3 region has the DNA TGTGCCAGCAGTTTATTGGCAGGGGGGTACTACGAGCAGTACTTC.

This clone appeared a single time. The J gene is TRBJ2-3, the V gene TRBV7-2, with TRBD2 identical over 11 bases. The V and J ends lost 3 bases and 2 bases, in that order; junction bases with no gene match: 4. Germline V gene sequence: CDR1 SGHTA, CDR2 FQGNSA. This CDR3 is built from 16 residues. The CDR3 reads CASSFRLAGTTDTQYF. As DNA, the CDR3 is TGTGCCAGCAGCTTCAGACTAGCGGGGACCACAGATACGCAGTATTTT.

This chain uses TRBV4-1 with TRBJ2-1, with D possibly matching TRBD1 (5 bases). This CDR3 contains 16 residues. The germline V gene encodes CDR1 MGHRA and CDR2 YSYEKL. The V and J ends lost 0 bases and 1 base respectively, with 10 bases between them. The CDR3 sequence: CASSQETTVSYNEQFF. CDR3 nucleotide sequence: TGCGCCAGCAGCCAAGAAACGACAGTATCCTACAATGAGCAGTTCTTC.

This rearrangement joins TRBV6-5 to TRBJ1-2; 9 bases line up with TRBD1. The J segment lost 7 bases and the V segment lost 0 bases, leaving 6 bases of the junction unmatched. The CDR3 spans 15 residues. In germline, CDR1 is MNHEY, CDR2 SVGAGI. The CDR3 region is CASSYSYRGQGGYTF. In DNA, the CDR3 is TGTGCCAGCAGTTACTCCTACAGGGGGCAGGGTGGCTACACCTTC.

The gene calls are TRBV7-3 and TRBJ2-1; TRBD2 matches at 9 bases. The CDR3 runs to 16 residues. V gave up 4 bases and J gave up 0 bases; unmatched junction bases: 4. The V gene's germline CDR1 is SGHTA and CDR2 FQGTGA. Here the CDR3 DNA reads TGTGCCAGCAGCTCCCTAGCGGGGAGCTCCTACAATGAGCAGTTCTTC. It specifies CASSSLAGSSYNEQFF.

This sequence joins TRBV6-1 and TRBJ2-7; 8 bases align to TRBD2. Germline trimming cut 3 bases from V and 6 bases from J; bases unmatched to any gene: 16. Germline assignment: CDR1 MNHNS and CDR2 SASEGT. The CDR3 has 17 amino acids. The CDR3 DNA is TGTGCCAGCAGTGAGCCGCCCGGAGCGGGGGTCCCTCGCGAGCAGTACTTC. This encodes CASSEPPGAGVPREQYF.

This clone was observed a few times. The chain uses TRBV5-1 and TRBJ1-4; maybe TRBD1 (6 bases). The germline V and J ends were trimmed by 4 bases and 8 bases, with 15 bases remaining between them. CDR3 length: 14 residues. The V gene's germline CDR1 is SGHRS and CDR2 YFSETQ. CDR3 bases: TGCGCCAGCAGCCGGGACAAAGGAAACGAAAAACTGTTTTTT. Amino acids: CASSRDKGNEKLFF.

The sample holds one count of this clone. This chain links TRBV3-1 (or the pseudogene TRBV3-2) with TRBJ1-1; possibly TRBD1 for D (5 bases). Germline V lookup: CDR1 LGHDT, CDR2 YNNKEL (reference sequence). CDR3 length: 13 residues. Between the trimmed V and J ends, which lost 4 bases and 6 bases, there was a span of 12 bases. The CDR3 reads CASSPSSRAEAFF. The DNA of the CDR3 is TGTGCCAGCAGCCCAAGCAGCAGGGCTGAAGCTTTCTTT.

V usage is TRBV7-2 and J usage is TRBJ1-1, with a tentative D call TRBD1 (5 bases). The germline V gene has CDR1 SGHTA and CDR2 FQGNSA. V lost 4 bases and J lost 1, with 7 bases in between. There are 13 residues in the CDR3. CDR3 DNA: TGTGCCAGCAGCTGGGGGGGGAACACTGAAGCTTTCTTT. It is translated as CASSWGGNTEAFF.

This chain connects TRBV3-1 (or the pseudogene TRBV3-2) to TRBJ1-1, with TRBD1 identical over 7 bases. This CDR3 is built from 14 residues. Trimming removed 6 bases from V and 2 bases from J; junction bases left unmatched: 6. The germline V gene encodes CDR1 LGHDT and CDR2 YNNKEL (reference sequence). The CDR3 nucleotides read TGTGCCAGCAGTTTAAGGGGGCACAACACTGAAGCTTTCTTT. Protein sequence: CASSLRGHNTEAFF.

The rearrangement joins TRBV3-1 (or the pseudogene TRBV3-2) to TRBJ2-5, with TRBD2 matching over 7 bases. This CDR3 comprises 17 residues. Germline V lookup: CDR1 LGHDT, CDR2 YNNKEL (reference sequence). Trimming cost V 1 base and J 3 bases; bases outside gene matches: 11. CDR3 loop: CASSQVGRREPKETQYF. CDR3 DNA sequence: TGTGCCAGCAGCCAAGTCGGCCGGCGGGAGCCCAAAGAGACCCAGTACTTC.

The rearrangement joins TRBV2 to TRBJ2-5; 8 positions match TRBD1. Germline V gene lookup returns CDR1 SNHLY and CDR2 FYNNEI. With 5 bases clipped from V and 4 bases from J, the junction kept 6 bases outside the gene matches. The CDR3 runs 14 residues. As DNA, the CDR3 is TGTGCCAGCAGTCCCGGACAGGGCCGAGAGACCCAGTACTTC. Amino acids: CASSPGQGRETQYF.